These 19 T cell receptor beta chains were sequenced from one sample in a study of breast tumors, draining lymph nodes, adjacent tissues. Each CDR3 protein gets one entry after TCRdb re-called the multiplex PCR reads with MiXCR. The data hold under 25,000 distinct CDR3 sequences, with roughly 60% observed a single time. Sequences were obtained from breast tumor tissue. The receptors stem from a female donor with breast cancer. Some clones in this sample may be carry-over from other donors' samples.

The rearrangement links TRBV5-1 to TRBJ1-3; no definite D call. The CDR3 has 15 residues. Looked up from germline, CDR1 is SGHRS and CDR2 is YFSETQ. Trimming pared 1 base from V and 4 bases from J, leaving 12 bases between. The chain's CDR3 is CASSLSTGRGNTIYF. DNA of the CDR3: TGCGCCAGCAGCTTGTCTACGGGTAGGGGAAACACCATATATTTT.

CDR3 amino acids: CASSSSGGYGYTF. CDR3 in DNA: TGTGCCAGCAGCTCTAGCGGGGGGTATGGCTACACCTTC. This chain connects TRBV7-2 to TRBJ1-2; D perhaps matches TRBD1 (5 bases). The V end lost 4 bases, the J end lost 5 bases, and 11 bases lay between the germline ends. The CDR3 is 13 amino acids. The V gene's germline CDR1 is SGHTA and CDR2 FQGNSA.

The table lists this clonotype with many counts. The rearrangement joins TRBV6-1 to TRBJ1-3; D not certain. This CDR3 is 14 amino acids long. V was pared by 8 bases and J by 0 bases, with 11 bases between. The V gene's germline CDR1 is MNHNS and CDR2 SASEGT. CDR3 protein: CASGDRLSGNTIYF. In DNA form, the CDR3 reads TGTGCCAGCGGAGACCGCCTCTCTGGAAACACCATATATTTT.

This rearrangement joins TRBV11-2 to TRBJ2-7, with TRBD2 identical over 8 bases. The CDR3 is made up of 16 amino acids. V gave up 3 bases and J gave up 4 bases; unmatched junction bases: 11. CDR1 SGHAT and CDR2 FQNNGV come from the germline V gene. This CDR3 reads CASSFGVAGGGYEQYF. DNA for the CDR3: TGTGCCAGCAGCTTCGGAGTCGCGGGGGGAGGATACGAGCAGTACTTC.

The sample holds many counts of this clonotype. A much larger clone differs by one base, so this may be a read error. DNA of the CDR3: TGCGCCAGCAGCTTCCTAACGAGCACTGACGCTTTCTTT. Its translation is CASSFLTSTDAFF. The chain carries TRBV5-1 and TRBJ1-1; D not resolved. Looked up from germline, CDR1 is SGHRS and CDR2 is YFSETQ. The CDR3 runs 13 residues.

CDR3: CASSLAGTSGGQAYNEQFF. The CDR3 DNA reads TGTGCCAGCAGCTTAGCTGGGACTAGCGGGGGGCAAGCCTACAATGAGCAGTTCTTC. The chain is built from TRBV11-2 and TRBJ2-1; 15 bases are a match to TRBD2. J gave up 2 bases and V 1 base, and 6 bases lay outside the gene matches. The CDR3 is 19 residues long. In germline, CDR1 is SGHAT, CDR2 FQNNGV.

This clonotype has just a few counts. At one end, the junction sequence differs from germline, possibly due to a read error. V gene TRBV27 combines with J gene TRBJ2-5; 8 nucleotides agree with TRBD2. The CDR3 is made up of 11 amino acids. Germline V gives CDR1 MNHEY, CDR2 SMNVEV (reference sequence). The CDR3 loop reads CASSFSGTQHF. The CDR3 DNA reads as TGTGCCAGCAGTTTTAGCGGGACCCAGCACTTC.

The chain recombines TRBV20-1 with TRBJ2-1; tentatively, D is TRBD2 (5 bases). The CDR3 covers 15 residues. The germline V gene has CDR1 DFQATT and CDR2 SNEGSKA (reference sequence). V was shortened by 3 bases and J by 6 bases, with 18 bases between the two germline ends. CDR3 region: CSASSRGRYSNEQFF. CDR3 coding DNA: TGCAGTGCTAGTAGCCGGGGAAGGTATAGCAATGAGCAGTTCTTC.

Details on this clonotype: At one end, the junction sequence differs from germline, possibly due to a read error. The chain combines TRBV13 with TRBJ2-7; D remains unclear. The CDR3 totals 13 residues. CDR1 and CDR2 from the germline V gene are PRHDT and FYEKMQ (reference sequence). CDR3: CTSSPPLINGQYF. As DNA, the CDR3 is TGTACCAGCAGCCCGCCTTTGATCAATGGGCAGTACTTC.

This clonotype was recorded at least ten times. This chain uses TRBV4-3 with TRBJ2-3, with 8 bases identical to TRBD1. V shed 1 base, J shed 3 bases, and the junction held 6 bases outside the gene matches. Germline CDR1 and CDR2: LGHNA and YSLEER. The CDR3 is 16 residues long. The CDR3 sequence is CASSQGAGGLTDTQYF. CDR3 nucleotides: TGCGCCAGCAGCCAAGGGGCAGGGGGCTTAACAGATACGCAGTATTTT.

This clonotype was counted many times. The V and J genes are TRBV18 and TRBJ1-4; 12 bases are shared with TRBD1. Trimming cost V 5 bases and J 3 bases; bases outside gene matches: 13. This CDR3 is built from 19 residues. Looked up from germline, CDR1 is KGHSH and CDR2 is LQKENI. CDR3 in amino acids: CASSSLPGQGARSNEKLFF. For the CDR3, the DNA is TGTGCCAGCTCATCTCTTCCGGGACAGGGGGCGAGGTCTAATGAAAAACTGTTTTTT.

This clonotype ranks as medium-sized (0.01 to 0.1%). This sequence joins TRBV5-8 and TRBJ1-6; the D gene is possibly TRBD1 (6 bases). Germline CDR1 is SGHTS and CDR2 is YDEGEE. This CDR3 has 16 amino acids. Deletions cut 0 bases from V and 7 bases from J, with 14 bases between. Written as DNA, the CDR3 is TGTGCCAGCAGCTTGGGGCAGGGGATGGCAAATTCACCCCTCCACTTT. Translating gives CASSLGQGMANSPLHF.

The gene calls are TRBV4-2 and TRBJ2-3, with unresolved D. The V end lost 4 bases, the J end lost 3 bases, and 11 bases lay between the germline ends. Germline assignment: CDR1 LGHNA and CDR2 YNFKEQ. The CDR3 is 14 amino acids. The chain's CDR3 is CASSRDRRTDTQYF. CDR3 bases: TGTGCCAGCAGCCGCGATAGGCGGACAGATACGCAGTATTTT.

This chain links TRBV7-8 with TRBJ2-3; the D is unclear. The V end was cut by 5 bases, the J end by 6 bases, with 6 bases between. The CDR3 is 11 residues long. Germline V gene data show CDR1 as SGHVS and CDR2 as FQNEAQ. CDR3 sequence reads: CASSGLDTQYF. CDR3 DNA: TGTGCCAGCAGCGGCCTCGATACGCAGTATTTT.

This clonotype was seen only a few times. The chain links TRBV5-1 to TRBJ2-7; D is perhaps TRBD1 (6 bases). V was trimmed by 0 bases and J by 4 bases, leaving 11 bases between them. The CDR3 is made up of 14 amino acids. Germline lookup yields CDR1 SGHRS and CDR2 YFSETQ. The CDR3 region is CASSLGAGVYEQYF. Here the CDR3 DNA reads TGCGCCAGCAGCTTGGGGGCAGGGGTGTACGAGCAGTACTTC.

The CDR3 DNA sequence: TGCGCCAGCAGCCAAGAGGGGTACAGCCAAGAGACCCAGTACTTC. It yields the protein CASSQEGYSQETQYF. The chain joins TRBV4-3 to TRBJ2-5; no clear D gene. V was pared by 0 bases and J by 1 base, with 9 bases between. The germline gives CDR1 LGHNA, CDR2 YSLEER. CDR3 length: 15 residues.

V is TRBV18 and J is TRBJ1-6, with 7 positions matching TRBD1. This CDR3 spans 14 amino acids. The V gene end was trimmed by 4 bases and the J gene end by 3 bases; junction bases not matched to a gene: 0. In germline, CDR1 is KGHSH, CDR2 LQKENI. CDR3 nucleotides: TGTGCCAGCTCACGGGACAGCTATAATTCACCCCTCCACTTT. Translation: CASSRDSYNSPLHF.

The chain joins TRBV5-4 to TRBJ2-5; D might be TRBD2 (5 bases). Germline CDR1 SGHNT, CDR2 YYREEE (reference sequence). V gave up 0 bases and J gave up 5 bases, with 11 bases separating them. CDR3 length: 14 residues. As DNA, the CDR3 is TGTGCCAGCAGCTTGGCCGGCCGCGGGGAGACCCAGTACTTC. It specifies CASSLAGRGETQYF.

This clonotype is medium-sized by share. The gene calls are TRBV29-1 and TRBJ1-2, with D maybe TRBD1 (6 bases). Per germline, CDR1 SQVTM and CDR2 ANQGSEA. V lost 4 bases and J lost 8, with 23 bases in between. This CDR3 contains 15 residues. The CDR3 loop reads CSVGYSFGAGEGYTF. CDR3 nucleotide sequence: TGCAGCGTTGGATACTCATTCGGAGCAGGGGAAGGCTACACCTTC.